Detailed here is one T cell receptor beta chain. Its target is not known. The source of the sample is a study of blood T cells in healthy people across ages. Study results and caveats: Percentage of naive T cells showed a strong correlation with TCR beta diversity.

Then a second PCR, running about 6 to 12 cycles, was carried out with a sample-barcoded 5' primer and a J-beta primer mix. One entry per CDR3 protein, called by TCRdb with MiXCR from the 5' RACE reads. Here the sample spans about 1.8 million distinct CDR3 sequences, roughly 49% being singletons. Germline CDR1 reads LGHNA; CDR2 reads YNFKEQ. V shed 0 bases, J shed 2 bases, and the junction held 3 bases outside the gene matches. CDR3 length: 16 amino acids. Source material: blood. The TCR was taken from a woman between 40 and 50 years old in good health. The V and J genes are TRBV4-2 and TRBJ2-1, with TRBD2 identical over 8 bases. The DNA for the CDR3 is TGTGCCAGCAGCCAAGACCCGGGGGGGACCTACAATGAGCAGTTCTTC. This sequence encodes CASSQDPGGTYNEQFF.